This T cell receptor beta chain was sequenced in a study of blood T cell repertoires in COVID-19. Study at large: Sites in the United States, Italy and Spain provided acute and convalescent COVID-19 samples. PBMCs, B-cell-depleted T cells, or T cells provided the cDNA or gDNA that made up the material.

The germline V gene has CDR1 SNHLY and CDR2 FYNNEI. The V and J ends lost 4 bases and 5 bases respectively, with 8 bases between them. The CDR3 has 12 amino acids. As originally analysed: It was from reference gene primer amplification that nucleated cell counts were estimated. TCRdb keeps only in-frame clones here, not all; method: immunoSEQ multiplex PCR. The DNA gave D and trimming, while V, J and clone size come from that table. The sample lists fewer than 60,000 clones, around 75% occurring once. The chain recombines TRBV2 with TRBJ1-1; TRBD1 is a possible D gene (5 bases). The specimen was peripheral blood. This TCR was recovered from a human donor in a cohort sampled during active COVID-19. This CDR3 is CASSVGETEAFF. As DNA, the CDR3 is TGTGCCAGCAGTGTAGGGGAAACTGAAGCTTTCTTT.